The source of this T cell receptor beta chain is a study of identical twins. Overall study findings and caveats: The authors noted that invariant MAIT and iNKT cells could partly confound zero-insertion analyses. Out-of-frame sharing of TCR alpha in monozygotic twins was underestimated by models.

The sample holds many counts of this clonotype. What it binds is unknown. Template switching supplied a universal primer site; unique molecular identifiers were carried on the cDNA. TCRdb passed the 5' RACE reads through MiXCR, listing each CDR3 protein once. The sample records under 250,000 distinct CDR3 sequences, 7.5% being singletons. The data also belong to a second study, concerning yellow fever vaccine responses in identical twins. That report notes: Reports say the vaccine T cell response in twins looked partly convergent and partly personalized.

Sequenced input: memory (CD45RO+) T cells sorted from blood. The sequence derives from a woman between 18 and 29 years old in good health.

The CDR3 bases are TGCGCCAGCGGTAGGGCAGGGGGCTCCCATGAGCAGTTCTTC. The encoded protein is CASGRAGGSHEQFF. The chain joins TRBV5-1 to TRBJ2-1, with 8 bases aligning to TRBD1. The CDR3 is 14 residues long. V shed 7 bases, J shed 8 bases, and the junction held 11 bases outside the gene matches. Germline assignment: CDR1 SGHRS and CDR2 YFSETQ. Complete variable domain (other parts from reference TRBV5-1 and TRBJ2-1): KAGVTQTPRYLIKTRGQQVTLSCSPISGHRSVSWYQQTPGQGLQFLFEYFSETQRNKGNFPGRFSGRQFSNSRSEMNVSTLELGDSALYLCASGRAGGSHEQFFGPGTRLTVL.